The 5 T cell receptor beta chains below were found in one sample sequenced in a study of cytomegalovirus exposure and HLA in healthy donors. With 60 Vbeta and 13 Jbeta primers, the PCR was carried out. TCRdb's table, derived via immunoSEQ multiplex PCR, lists solely in-frame clones and lacks some. The sample carries approximately 110,000 clones, approximately 70% recorded once. The sample comprised PBMCs. The receptor set was obtained from a man aged 40-49 years in good health and CMV-seropositive.

V and J are TRBV29-1 and TRBJ1-3; TRBD1 matches 8 bases. This CDR3 comprises 13 residues. Germline V gene sequence: CDR1 SQVTM, CDR2 ANQGSEA. The V and J ends lost 3 bases and 4 bases, in that order; junction bases with no gene match: 2. The CDR3 loop is CSVEQGAGNTIYF. The CDR3 DNA is TGCAGCGTTGAGCAGGGGGCGGGAAACACCATATATTTT.

V usage is TRBV28 and J usage is TRBJ2-5, with no clear D. V lost 6 bases to trimming and J lost 1 base, with 9 bases between them. This CDR3 has 13 residues. Germline V gene data show CDR1 as MDHEN and CDR2 as SYDVKM. DNA for the CDR3: TGTGCCAGCAGCGTTGAGCTCCAAGAGACCCAGTACTTC. Translating it yields CASSVELQETQYF.

The chain recombines TRBV6-1 with TRBJ1-1; D not resolved. V dropped 2 bases and J dropped 1 base, with 5 bases sitting between them. The CDR3 length is 13 residues. Germline V gene lookup returns CDR1 MNHNS and CDR2 SASEGT. The CDR3 is CASSETRNTEAFF. Here the CDR3 DNA reads TGTGCCAGCAGTGAAACGAGGAACACTGAAGCTTTCTTT.

This clone was seen a few times. The chain employs TRBV4-3 and TRBJ1-1; D call uncertain. Germline values: CDR1 LGHNA, CDR2 YSLEER. CDR3 length: 16 amino acids. V was clipped by 0 bases and J by 1 base, with 12 bases between them. In DNA form, the CDR3 reads TGCGCCAGCAGCCAAGATCTAGGCAGCCCGAACACTGAAGCTTTCTTT. Translation gives CASSQDLGSPNTEAFF.

The V gene is TRBV10-2, the J gene TRBJ1-4; 9 bases match TRBD1. The CDR3 spans 15 residues. Trimming cost V 5 bases and J 4 bases; bases outside gene matches: 5. Germline CDR1 reads WSHSY; CDR2 reads SAAADI. The CDR3 loop reads CASSTRQGDNEKLFF. The CDR3 nucleotides are TGCGCCAGCAGTACCAGACAGGGGGATAATGAAAAACTGTTTTTT.